The following is a TCR beta chain sequence with its context. Its cognate antigen is unknown. These data belong to a study of shared clonotypes between healthy human individuals. Study details: Contributing individuals were two females and a few males aged 18 to 49. The study's findings and limits: Researchers found naive subsets generally carried larger estimated richness than memory subsets.

Execution of the assay was at deep level. TCRdb's copy holds only in-frame clones and misses some; the assay was immunoSEQ multiplex PCR. The sample holds about 660,000 clones, approximately 79% seen once. Germline V gene lookup returns CDR1 LNHDA and CDR2 SQIVND (reference sequence). CDR3 length equals 14 residues. V dropped 3 bases and J dropped 9; count of bases not matched to a gene: 8. The specimen was memory CD4+ T cells sorted from blood. Specified subset: CD45RA-negative fraction. The chain links TRBV19 to TRBJ1-1, with TRBD1 identical over 9 bases. This TCR derives from a woman aged 25 to 39 in good health. The CDR3 bases are TGTGCCAGTAGTATCGGGACAGGGCCTCGGAAAGCTTTCTTT. As protein: CASSIGTGPRKAFF.